This record looks at one T cell receptor (beta chain) sequence and its context. Its target is unknown. The sample contains more than one DNA sequence encoding this CDR3. This sample was included in a study of shared clonotypes between healthy human individuals. Study findings and constraints: A handful of donors had about 5% of their naive CD4 clonotypes in common.

The CDR3 is 15 residues long. Per the germline V gene, CDR1 is MGHRA and CDR2 is YSYEKL. The J segment lost 3 bases and the V segment lost 1 base, leaving 3 bases of the junction unmatched. The authors ran the assay at deep level. It was 150 to 200 ng DNA, about 30,000 T cell genomes, that sorted-subset replicate PCRs used. Per the study methods: With immunoSEQ giving junction-only sequences and no quality scores, filtering differed. Assay used: immunoSEQ multiplex PCR; TCRdb lists only in-frame clones, some missing. That table supplies the V and J calls and clone size; D and trimming were determined from the DNA. The table has some 2,100,000 clones, around 93% seen once. CD45RO-negative, CCR7-selected cells formed the naive CD8 fraction, which excluded terminally differentiated effector memory CD45RA+ cells.

Source material: naive CD8+ T cells from PBMCs. The chain has TRBV4-1 and TRBJ2-7; the match to TRBD2 covers 10 bases. This clonotype was obtained from a young man in good health. Some clones in this sample may be carry-over from other donors' samples. As DNA, the CDR3 is TGCGCCAGCAGCCAAGGGACTAGCGGCGACTACGAGCAGTACTTC. Protein: CASSQGTSGDYEQYF.